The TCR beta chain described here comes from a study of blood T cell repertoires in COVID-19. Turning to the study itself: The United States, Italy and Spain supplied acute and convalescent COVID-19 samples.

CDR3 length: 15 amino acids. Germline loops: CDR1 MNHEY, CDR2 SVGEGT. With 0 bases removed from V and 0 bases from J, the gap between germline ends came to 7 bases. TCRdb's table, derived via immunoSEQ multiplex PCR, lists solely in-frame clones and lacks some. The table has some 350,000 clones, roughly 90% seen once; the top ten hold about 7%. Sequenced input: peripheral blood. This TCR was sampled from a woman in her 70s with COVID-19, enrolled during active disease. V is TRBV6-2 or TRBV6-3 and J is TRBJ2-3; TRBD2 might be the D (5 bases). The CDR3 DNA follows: TGTGCCAGCAGTTACTCAGCGGAAAGCACAGATACGCAGTATTTT. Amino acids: CASSYSAESTDTQYF.